The 12 T cell receptor beta chains below come from one sample, sequenced in a study of identical twins listed by TCRdb under 2016. Libraries were built with 5' RACE. Sequencing used an Illumina HiSeq 2000. TCRdb passed the public sequencing reads through fastp at Q25 and MiXCR, retaining productive beta sequences. Merged by CDR3 protein, the rows form single entries marked with the most common genes and DNA. This sample lists about 190,000 distinct CDR3 sequences; about a sixth were detected once. 40% of the sample is taken by the ten largest. These records were also assigned to another study, of T cells expressing NK-cell markers.

Input material: CD8+ T cells sorted from blood. Every receptor here comes from a young woman in good health.

This chain joins TRBV20-1 and TRBJ2-1; 10 nucleotides line up with TRBD2. Losses at the gene ends were 2 bases for V and 11 bases for J; bases not matched to a gene: 18. The CDR3 length is 17 residues. CDR1 DFQATT and CDR2 SNEGSKA come from the germline V gene (reference sequence). As DNA, the CDR3 is TGCAGTGCTAGATCTTGGGGCCTAGCGGGGGACTCTAATAAGCAGTTCTTC. This sequence encodes CSARSWGLAGDSNKQFF.

The genes are TRBV12-3 or TRBV12-4 and TRBJ2-3, with no clear D. The V gene lost 7 bases and the J gene lost 2 bases, with 19 bases spanning the gap. The CDR3 runs 16 residues. This CDR3 is CASTLLIRSDTDTQYF. CDR3 in DNA: TGTGCCAGCACCCTCTTGATTAGGTCCGACACAGATACGCAGTATTTT.

This clonotype was observed at least ten times. The genes are TRBV4-2 and TRBJ2-5; D gene ambiguous. The CDR3 runs 15 residues. Germline assignment: CDR1 LGHNA and CDR2 YNFKEQ. The V and J ends lost 4 bases and 2 bases respectively, with 14 bases between them. This CDR3 reads CASSPGAAVQETQYF. Written as DNA, the CDR3 is TGTGCCAGCAGCCCCGGCGCGGCAGTACAAGAGACCCAGTACTTC.

The V call is TRBV7-6, the J call TRBJ2-1, with 11 bases that match TRBD1. The trim removed 0 bases at V and 3 bases at J, leaving 10 bases unmatched. The germline gives CDR1 SGHVS, CDR2 FNYEAQ. CDR3 length: 19 residues. CDR3 nucleotides: TGTGCCAGCAGCTTAGCCGCATGGGGACAGGGGGATAACTACAATGAGCAGTTCTTC. Protein: CASSLAAWGQGDNYNEQFF.

Only a few counts were recorded for this clonotype. This chain links TRBV7-9 with TRBJ1-1; unclear D gene. Trimming cost V 3 bases and J 6 bases, with 8 bases left between them. The CDR3 contains 12 residues. CDR1 SEHNR and CDR2 FQNEAQ come from the germline V gene (reference sequence). CDR3 loop: CASSFGIAEAFF. CDR3 in DNA: TGTGCCAGCAGCTTCGGAATCGCTGAAGCTTTCTTT. The whole variable domain, filled in from reference TRBV7-9 and TRBJ1-1, reads DTGVSQNPRHKITKRGQNVTFRCDPISEHNRLYWYRQTLGQGPEFLTYFQNEAQLEKSRLLSDRFSAERPKGSFSTLEIQRTEQGDSAMYLCASSFGIAEAFFGQGTRLTVV.

The V call is TRBV7-9, the J call TRBJ2-7; D not resolved. V was trimmed by 2 bases and J by 3 bases, leaving 5 bases between them. Germline V gene data show CDR1 as SEHNR and CDR2 as FQNEAQ (reference sequence). The CDR3 consists of 12 residues. CDR3 DNA: TGTGCCAGCAGCTTAACTTACTACGAGCAGTACTTC. Amino acid sequence: CASSLTYYEQYF.

This clonotype has a handful of counts. The CDR3 reads CASRGGGLTDTQYF. The CDR3 bases are TGTGCCAGCAGAGGCGGTGGCCTCACAGATACGCAGTATTTT. The genes are TRBV6-1 and TRBJ2-3, with D uncertain. There are 14 residues in the CDR3. Trimming removed 6 bases at V and 2 bases at J, with 12 bases between. Looked up from germline, CDR1 is MNHNS and CDR2 is SASEGT.

This rearrangement joins TRBV11-2 to TRBJ2-7; weak D call: TRBD2 (6 bases). Germline V CDR1 and CDR2: SGHAT, FQNNGV. V shed 4 bases and J shed 1 base, with 11 bases lying between them. The CDR3 length is 14 residues. The CDR3 loop reads CASSYGGRSYEQYF. CDR3 nucleotide sequence: TGTGCCAGCAGCTACGGAGGGAGATCCTACGAGCAGTACTTC.

This clonotype was recorded a few times. The rearrangement uses TRBV9 and TRBJ2-7; D gene ambiguous. Germline V gives CDR1 SGDLS, CDR2 YYNGEE. V was clipped by 3 bases and J by 0 bases, with 10 bases between them. The CDR3 has 14 amino acids. CDR3: CASSADTNSYEQYF. The CDR3 DNA follows: TGTGCCAGCAGCGCCGACACGAACTCCTACGAGCAGTACTTC.

This clonotype was seen many times. The J gene is TRBJ2-1, the V gene TRBV20-1; no clear D. This CDR3 has 14 amino acids. CDR1 and CDR2 from the germline V gene are DFQATT and SNEGSKA (reference sequence). The ends were cut back, 0 bases at V and 5 bases at J, with 11 bases in the middle. CDR3 sequence (DNA): TGCAGTGCTAGAGATGGTAATAGACACAATGAGCAGTTCTTC. It encodes CSARDGNRHNEQFF.

Written as DNA, the CDR3 is TGTGCCAGCAGCGGGGCAGACTCAGGCCGAGAAGACGAGCAGTACTTC. Translated, it gives CASSGADSGREDEQYF. The chain combines TRBV5-6 with TRBJ2-7; D possibly corresponds to TRBD1 (5 bases). Trimming shortened V by 4 bases and J by 5 bases, and 22 bases separated the two germline ends. Germline V gives CDR1 SGHDT, CDR2 YYEEEE. The length of the CDR3 is 16 residues.

Only a few counts were recorded for this clonotype. The chain is built from TRBV5-1 and TRBJ1-4; D possibly corresponds to TRBD1 (5 bases). CDR1 and CDR2 (germline): SGHRS, YFSETQ. This CDR3 spans 14 amino acids. Trimming shortened V by 4 bases and J by 7 bases, and 14 bases separated the two germline ends. CDR3 sequence: CASSEGTGVEKLFF. Here the CDR3 DNA reads TGCGCCAGCAGCGAAGGAACAGGAGTTGAAAAACTGTTTTTT.